This entry lists 11 T cell receptor beta chains sequenced from one sample in a study of T-cell reconstitution after alpha-beta-depleted transplantation in children. Unique molecular identifiers featured in how the TCRbeta library was prepared. TCRdb called the PCR reads again in MiXCR, with one record for every CDR3 protein. Of over 550,000 distinct CDR3 sequences listed, 10% to 13% are singletons. The sample here was PBMCs from the stem cell graft donor, taken from the stem cell graft. The receptors shown here come from a human donor who donated a stem cell graft to a child with acute myeloid leukemia.

This clonotype has at least ten counts. The chain joins TRBV12-3 or TRBV12-4 to TRBJ1-5, with TRBD1 matching over 9 bases. CDR3 length: 15 residues. V lost 6 bases, J lost 11 bases, and 14 bases stayed unmatched. The CDR3 DNA reads TGTGCCAGCAGCACCGGGACAGGGCCCTCCGGAGCCCAGCATTTT. Its protein product is CASSTGTGPSGAQHF.

The J gene is TRBJ2-6, the V gene TRBV9; TRBD1 might be the D (6 bases). V gave up 1 base and J gave up 0 bases, with 11 bases separating them. This CDR3 has 17 amino acids. CDR1 and CDR2 (germline): SGDLS, YYNGEE. CDR3 sequence (DNA): TGTGCCAGCAGCGTATCCCCCAGGGGCTCTGGGGCCAACGTCCTGACTTTC. It yields the protein CASSVSPRGSGANVLTF.

This clonotype was counted a few times. The chain has TRBV9 and TRBJ2-3; 13 bases are shared with TRBD2. V gave up 3 bases and J gave up 0 bases; unmatched junction bases: 4. CDR1 and CDR2 from the germline V gene are SGDLS and YYNGEE. The CDR3 has 17 amino acids. The CDR3 DNA follows: TGTGCCAGCAGCGGCTTACTAGCGGGAGGGAGCACAGATACGCAGTATTTT. It yields the protein CASSGLLAGGSTDTQYF. Complete variable domain (other parts from reference TRBV9 and TRBJ2-3): DSGVTQTPKHLITATGQRVTLRCSPRSGDLSVYWYQQSLDQGLQFLIQYYNGEERAKGNILERFSAQQFPDLHSELNLSSLELGDSALYFCASSGLLAGGSTDTQYFGPGTRLTVL.

The rearrangement joins TRBV15 to TRBJ1-1, with 10 bases that match TRBD1. This CDR3 has 16 amino acids. V lost 1 base to trimming and J lost 4 bases; unmatched junction nucleotides: 6. Germline CDR1 LNHNV, CDR2 YYDKDF (reference sequence). In DNA, the CDR3 is TGTGCCACCAGCAGAGCCGCTAGACAGGGGGCCACTGAAGCTTTCTTT. This encodes CATSRAARQGATEAFF.

The rearrangement uses TRBV3-1 and TRBJ1-5; D gene unclear. The CDR3 spans 15 residues. Germline V lookup: CDR1 LGHDT, CDR2 YNNKEL (reference sequence). Deletions cut 1 base from V and 7 bases from J, with 14 bases between. The CDR3 DNA follows: TGTGCCAGCAGCCAAGGAAAGGGATTAAGCCAGCCCCAGCATTTT. This translates into CASSQGKGLSQPQHF.

V usage is TRBV25-1 and J usage is TRBJ2-7; D is undetermined. Germline-derived CDR1 and CDR2 are MGHDK and SYGVNS. The CDR3 length is 14 residues. Trimming took 4 bases from V and 6 from J, leaving 16 bases between them. CDR3 sequence (DNA): TGTGCCAGCAGTGCCCAGAGGCTCGGGCGCGAGCAGTACTTC. It encodes CASSAQRLGREQYF.

This clonotype appeared a few times. The chain uses TRBV6-5 and TRBJ2-7; TRBD2 matches 9 bases. The germline gives CDR1 MNHEY, CDR2 SVGAGI. The CDR3 contains 14 residues. Trimming took 2 bases from V and 5 from J; bases not matched to a gene: 4. DNA for the CDR3: TGTGCCAGCAGTTACGTTAGCGGGAGCAACGAGCAGTACTTC. Translated, it gives CASSYVSGSNEQYF.

In its sample, this clonotype was seen a few times. The rearrangement joins TRBV7-3 to TRBJ2-2; 7 nucleotides line up with TRBD2. This CDR3 is 16 amino acids long. Germline values: CDR1 SGHTA, CDR2 FQGTGA. V trimming: 5 bases; J trimming: 3 bases; junction bases outside the gene matches: 9. The CDR3 DNA reads as TGTGCCAGCAGCGAGCAACTAGCGCGAGACACCGGGGAGCTGTTTTTT. The encoded protein is CASSEQLARDTGELFF.

In this sample, this clonotype turned up a few times. This chain uses TRBV6-5 with TRBJ2-3; 14 bases align to TRBD2. CDR1 MNHEY and CDR2 SVGAGI come from the germline V gene. Trimming took 2 bases from V and 5 from J; bases not matched to a gene: 12. This CDR3 comprises 19 residues. The CDR3 DNA reads TGTGCCAGCAGTTACCTCCCGGGACTAGCGGGAGTTGGTGGAGATACGCAGTATTTT. This translates into CASSYLPGLAGVGGDTQYF.

In its sample, this clonotype was seen many times. The rearrangement joins TRBV9 to TRBJ2-1; TRBD2 aligns across 9 bases. This CDR3 contains 17 residues. V was clipped by 0 bases and J by 9 bases; unmatched bases: 13. Germline V lookup: CDR1 SGDLS, CDR2 YYNGEE. For the CDR3, the DNA is TGTGCCAGCAGCGTAGACCGAGCGGGAGGTAGGTGGGGTGAGCAGTTCTTC. This translates into CASSVDRAGGRWGEQFF.

The genes are TRBV13 and TRBJ2-3, with no clear D. The CDR3 loop spans 14 amino acids. In germline, CDR1 is PRHDT, CDR2 FYEKMQ (reference sequence). The ends were cut back, 4 bases at V and 0 bases at J, with 8 bases in the middle. The CDR3: CASSSRRSTDTQYF. The CDR3 DNA reads TGTGCCAGCAGCTCCAGGCGAAGCACAGATACGCAGTATTTT.